This T cell receptor (beta chain) was captured in a study of Tregs in tolerant kidney transplant recipients (dated by TCRdb to the late 2010s). Some background on the complete study: Related donors were used in the transplants with nonmyeloablative bone marrow transplantation, and mixed chimerism was transient in the human trials. The study applied TCRbeta sequencing to find donor-specific regulatory T cells before combined kidney and bone marrow transplantation and then followed those same cells after transplant. What the work shows at the level of the full study, not this receptor alone: Donor-specific Treg expansion exceeded global Treg expansion in tolerant patients, suggesting antigen-driven rather than nonspecific expansion. For some patients the PCR primers changed over time, which made it impossible to compare the samples from those patients at the nucleotide level. Because the study included only a small number of patients, the results must be confirmed in larger populations and under other immunosuppression protocols. The most biologically relevant and donor-specific TCRbeta repertoire appeared to be identified by expanding Tregs with activated donor B cells. Although technical replication error seemed to be minimal, the question of biological reproducibility was not addressed directly.

The intended sense of this specimen's time point label: blood sample drawn before combined kidney and bone marrow transplant. Thawed PBMCs were FACS-sorted into unstimulated Tregs (CD4+CD25+CD127-), CD4+ non-Tregs (CD4+CD25-), CD4 cells and CD8 cells. Prior to Treg sorting, thawed PBMCs were rested overnight with 200 IU/ml IL-2 at 37 degrees C. Patients were 4 combined kidney and bone marrow transplant recipients from the ITN036ST trial, and only these trial subjects had samples available. Healthy control blood was separated into PBMCs by Ficoll density gradient and cryopreserved, and patient PBMCs were collected both before and after transplant. Inclusive of the bounding cysteine and phenylalanine, the CDR3 is 15 residues long. The entry retains the CDR3 DNA only, 45 bases that are in frame from base 1. Trimming removed 6 bases from V and 4 bases from J; the gene matches leave 5 bases unexplained. The CDR1 and CDR2 encoded by the germline V gene are LGHNA and YNFKEQ.

As regards this clone: The specificity of this receptor is unknown. Per-base quality was not reported, and no clone a single base away is much larger than it.

For TCRbeta CDR3 sequencing, genomic DNA was extracted from sorted cells using the QIAGEN DNeasy Blood and Tissue Kit. Through immunoSEQ, high-throughput TCRbeta CDR3 sequencing was done commercially, including PCR amplification with internal controls and bias correction. The authors' analysis ran thus. Unique productive TCRbeta sequences were defined by CDR3 nucleotide sequence when primers matched and otherwise by CDR3 amino acid sequence together with Vbeta and Jbeta genes. To correct for sorting error, sequences found in more than one sorted population at a frequency ratio of 2:1 or less were discarded, and the remaining shared sequences were assigned to the population with the higher frequency. Sequences were defined as donor-reactive when expanded at least 5-fold in CFSE-low cells versus unstimulated cells and present at a frequency of at least 0.01% in CFSE-low cells. Jensen-Shannon divergence, calculated on the top 100 TCRbeta sequences ranked by frequency, was used to quantify repertoire divergence. For any sample with multiple sequencing runs, sorting error was corrected in each run separately before the runs were pooled. In its TCRdb copy, this immuneACCESS table keeps in-frame sequences only and misses some clones. Where compared with another copy, unresolved V genes explain less than half of these, and the others have no known cause. The V and J calls and the clone size are those of that table, but D and trimming were determined from the DNA. The sample profile shows around 85,000 clones; approximately 90% of them were found once. The ten largest clones represent about 0.36% of the sample.

The sequence was obtained from a human donor who received a combined kidney and bone marrow transplant. The input for sequencing was Tregs from blood, taken before the transplant. The rearranged chain carries TRBV4-2 and TRBJ2-2, with 10 bases in between that match TRBD1. The nucleotides are TGTGCCAGCAGAAGTGGACAGGGGGGCACCGGGGAGCTGTTTTTT. This is translated as CASRSGQGGTGELFF.